Listed below are T cell receptor beta chains from one sample, sequenced in a study of CD8 T cells in ankylosing spondylitis. TCRdb analysed the 5' RACE reads with MiXCR anew, one entry per CDR3 protein. Among 700,000 to 1,000,000 distinct CDR3 sequences listed, about 12% were seen once. Specimen: blood, either unsorted or a sorted T cell fraction (not recorded which). The receptors shown here come from a male donor with ankylosing spondylitis. CDR3s leave out the opening cysteine and the closing phenylalanine or tryptophan.

TRBV3-1 ASTDGRLNTEAF
TRBV29-1 SVSYEQY
TRBV7-2 ASSSTGGGYNEQF
TRBV5-1 ASSSASGSPGEQF
TRBV20-1 SALDRGSYEQY
TRBV6-1 ASTPTGTLGNTIY
TRBV5-1 ASSLGRTSGADTQY
TRBV5-1 ASSPGWGDQPQH
TRBV4-2 ASSHAQGGTNEKLF
TRBV5-5 ASSSRTGWTDTQY
TRBV6-2/TRBV6-3 ASSYGGKDEQY
TRBV4-2 ASSQVSAESTDTQY
TRBV4-2 ASSQDSKRDRY
TRBV6-1 ASSSPSGTGDEQY
TRBV28 ASSLGRFYGYT
TRBV28 ASSLRGRALDTQY
TRBV12-3/TRBV12-4 ASSLVPDGYGYT
TRBV20-1 SATDRGRFGTEAF
TRBV7-2 ASSPRRSSAEAF
TRBV6-1 ASRPDPSAEKLF
TRBV7-8 ASSGDRLLKQF
TRBV29-1 SGLDWNTEAF
TRBV5-1 ASSPDRVENTIY
TRBV18 ASSSDSYEQF
TRBV20-1 SASPRAVDTQY
TRBV20-1 SARVSTGSGNTIY
TRBV5-5 ASSFLAGEQY
TRBV20-1 SVQPDATEKLF
TRBV7-9 ASSPEALPLH
TRBV28 ASSRGVYWELDNEQF
TRBV20-1 SATQGTFNTEAF
TRBV10-3 AIRAGGLQETQY
TRBV20-1 SAWDGARGGFHEQY
TRBV29-1 SVGAWGEALAPGIQY
TRBV20-1 SASYSAYQETQY
TRBV25-1 ASSDIAGGPSGELF
TRBV5-1 ASSSPKGGHSEKLF
TRBV10-3 AIRGAGGGYEQY